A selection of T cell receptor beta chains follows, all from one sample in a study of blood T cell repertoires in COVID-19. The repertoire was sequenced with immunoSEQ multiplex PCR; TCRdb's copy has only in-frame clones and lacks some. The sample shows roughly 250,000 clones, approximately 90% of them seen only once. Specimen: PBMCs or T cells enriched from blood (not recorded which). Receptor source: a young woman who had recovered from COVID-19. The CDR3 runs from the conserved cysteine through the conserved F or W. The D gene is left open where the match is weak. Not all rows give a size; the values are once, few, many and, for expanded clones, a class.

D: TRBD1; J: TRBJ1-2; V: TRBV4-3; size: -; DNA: TGCGCCAGCAGCCAAGATCCGTACAGGGGATATGGCTACACCTTC; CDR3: CASSQDPYRGYGYTF
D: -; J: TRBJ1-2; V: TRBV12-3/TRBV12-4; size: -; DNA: TGTGCCAGCAGTTTAGTTTCGACGGGTGGCTACACCTTC; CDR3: CASSLVSTGGYTF
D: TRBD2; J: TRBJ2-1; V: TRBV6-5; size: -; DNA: TGTGCCAGCAGCGGGAGGGCCTACAATGAGCAGTTCTTC; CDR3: CASSGRAYNEQFF
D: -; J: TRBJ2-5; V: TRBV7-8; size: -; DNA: TGTGCCAGCAGCTCCCCGGGCCAAGAGACCCAGTACTTC; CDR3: CASSSPGQETQYF
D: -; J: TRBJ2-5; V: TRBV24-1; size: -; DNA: TGTGCCACCAGTGTTGTCAGGGGAGTTCAAGAGACCCAGTACTTC; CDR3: CATSVVRGVQETQYF
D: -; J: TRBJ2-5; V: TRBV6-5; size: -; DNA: TGTGCCAGCAGCTCCTACCCGAGAGAGGCCCAGTACTTC; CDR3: CASSSYPREAQYF
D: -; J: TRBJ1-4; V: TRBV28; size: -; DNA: TGTGCCAGCAGTCCTACAGGATTACCTAATGAAAAACTGTTTTTT; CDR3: CASSPTGLPNEKLFF
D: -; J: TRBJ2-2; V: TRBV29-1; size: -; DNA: TGCAGCGCGACAGAGAACACCGGGGAGCTGTTTTTT; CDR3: CSATENTGELFF
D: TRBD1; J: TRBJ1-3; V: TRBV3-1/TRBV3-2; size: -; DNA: TGTGCCAGCAGCCACCTCGGACAGGGGGGAAACACCATATATTTT; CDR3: CASSHLGQGGNTIYF
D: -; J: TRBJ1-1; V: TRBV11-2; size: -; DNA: TGTGCCAGTCATCAGGGCCGGCTGAACACTGAAGCTTTCTTT; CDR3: CASHQGRLNTEAFF
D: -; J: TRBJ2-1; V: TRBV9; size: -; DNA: TGTGCCAGCAGCGTAGGGCGGGGGCAAGTACCCAATGAGCAGTTCTTC; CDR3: CASSVGRGQVPNEQFF
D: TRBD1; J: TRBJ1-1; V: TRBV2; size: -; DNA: TGTGCCAGCAGAGACAGGGACACGCCGTCAGGGGCTGAAGCTTTCTTT; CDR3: CASRDRDTPSGAEAFF
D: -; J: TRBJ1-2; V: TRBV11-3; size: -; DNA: TGTGCCAGTTCGGAGAATACTAACTATGGCTACACCTTC; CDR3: CASSENTNYGYTF
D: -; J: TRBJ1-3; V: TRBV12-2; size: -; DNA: TGTGCAAGTCGCGCCTTATACGGGACAGGGGACTACACCATATATTTT; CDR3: CASRALYGTGDYTIYF
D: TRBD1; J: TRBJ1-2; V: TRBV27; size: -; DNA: TGTGCCAGCAGGGGGACAGCCGGGTCTGGTGGCTACACCTTC; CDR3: CASRGTAGSGGYTF
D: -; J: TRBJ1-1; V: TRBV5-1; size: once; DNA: TGCGCCAGCAGGGGGCAGACCACCACTGAAGCTTTCTTT; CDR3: CASRGQTTTEAFF
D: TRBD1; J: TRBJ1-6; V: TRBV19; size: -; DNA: TGTGCCAGTAGTACCAAGGACCCAGGGGGCAATTCACCCCTCCACTTT; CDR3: CASSTKDPGGNSPLHF
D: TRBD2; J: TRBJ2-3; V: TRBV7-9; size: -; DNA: TGTGCCAGCAGCCCTAGCGGGAACACAGATACGCAGTATTTT; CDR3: CASSPSGNTDTQYF
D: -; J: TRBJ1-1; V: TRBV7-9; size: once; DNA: TGTGCCAGCAGCTCTAGGGGAAGGGGTCAGGGGAAGTGGACTGAAGCTTTCTTT; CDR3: CASSSRGRGQGKWTEAFF
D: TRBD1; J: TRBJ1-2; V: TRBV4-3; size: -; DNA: TGCGCCAGCAGCCAAGGACAGGGGGAAGGCTACACCTTC; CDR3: CASSQGQGEGYTF
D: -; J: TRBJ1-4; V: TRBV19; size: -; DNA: TGTGCCAGTAGTCCCGGCGAGGGATCCCGAAAACTGTTTTTT; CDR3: CASSPGEGSRKLFF
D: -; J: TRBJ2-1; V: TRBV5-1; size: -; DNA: TGCGCCAGCAGCAAAGACGCAGAGGTACCCGCCTACAATGAGCAGTTCTTC; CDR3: CASSKDAEVPAYNEQFF
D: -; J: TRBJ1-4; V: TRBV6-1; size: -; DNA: TGTGCCAGCAGTGAACCCGGACTGTATGAAAAACTGTTTTTT; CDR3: CASSEPGLYEKLFF
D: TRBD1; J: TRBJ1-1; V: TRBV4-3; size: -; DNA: TGCGCCAGCAGCCAAGATCCAAACAGGGGTAACACTGAAGCTTTCTTT; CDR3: CASSQDPNRGNTEAFF
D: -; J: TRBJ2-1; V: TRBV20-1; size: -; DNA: TGCAGCGGCAGGCGGGATGAGCAGTTCTTC; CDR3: CSGRRDEQFF
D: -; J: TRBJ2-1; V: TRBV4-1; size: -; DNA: TGCGCCAGCAGCCATATAGAGACAGGCTCCTACAATGAGCAGTTCTTC; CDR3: CASSHIETGSYNEQFF
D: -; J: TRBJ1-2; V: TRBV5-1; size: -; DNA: TGCGCCAGCAGCTTGGAAGAAGGGACTGCCTATGGCTACACCTTC; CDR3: CASSLEEGTAYGYTF
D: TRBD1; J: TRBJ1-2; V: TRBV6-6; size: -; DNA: TGTGCCAGCAGTCAAAGGCCGGAACAGGGGGCGCCGGGCTCCTATGGCTACACCTTC; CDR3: CASSQRPEQGAPGSYGYTF
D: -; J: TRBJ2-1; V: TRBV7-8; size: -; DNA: TGTGCCAGCAGCTTCCCAGGGAATCTAGACAATGAGCAGTTCTTC; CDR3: CASSFPGNLDNEQFF
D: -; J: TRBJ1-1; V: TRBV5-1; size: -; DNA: TGCGCCAGCAGCTTGGTGGGGATTGGGGCCGAAGCTTTCTTT; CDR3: CASSLVGIGAEAFF
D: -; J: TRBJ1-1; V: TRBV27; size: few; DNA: TGTGCCAGCAGTTTGGGCAAAAACACTGAAGCTTTCTTT; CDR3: CASSLGKNTEAFF
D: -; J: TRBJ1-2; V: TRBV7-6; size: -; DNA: TGTGCCAGCAGCTCAGGGATTTGGGGCTATGGCTACACCTTC; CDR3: CASSSGIWGYGYTF
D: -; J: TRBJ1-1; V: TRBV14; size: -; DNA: TGTGCCAGCAGCCCGTGGGGAGGAGTTTGGACTGAAGCTTTCTTT; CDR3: CASSPWGGVWTEAFF
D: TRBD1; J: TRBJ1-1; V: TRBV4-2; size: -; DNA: TGTGCCAGCAGCTTTCAGGGACAGCAGAACACTGAAGCTTTCTTT; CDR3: CASSFQGQQNTEAFF
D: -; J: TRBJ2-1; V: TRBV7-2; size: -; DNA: TGTGCCAGCAGCGCCGGGACAAGCCTCTACAATGAGCAGTTCTTC; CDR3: CASSAGTSLYNEQFF
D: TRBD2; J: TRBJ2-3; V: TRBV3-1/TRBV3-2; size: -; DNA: TGTGCCAGCAGCCAAGAGAACGGGAGGGAGGTGGGCACAGATACGCAGTATTTT; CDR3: CASSQENGREVGTDTQYF
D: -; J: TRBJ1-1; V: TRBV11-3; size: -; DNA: TGTGCCAGCAGCCCGACGAGTGGGGCAGGAAGCACTGAAGCTTTCTTT; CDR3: CASSPTSGAGSTEAFF
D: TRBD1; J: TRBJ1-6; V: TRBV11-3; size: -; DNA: TGTGCCAGCAGCTTAGTCCAGGGGGGTAATTCACCCCTCCACTTT; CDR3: CASSLVQGGNSPLHF
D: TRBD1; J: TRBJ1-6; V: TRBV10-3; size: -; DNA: TGTGCCATCAGTCCCGGGACAGGGCGCAGCTCCTATAATTCACCCCTCCACTTT; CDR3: CAISPGTGRSSYNSPLHF
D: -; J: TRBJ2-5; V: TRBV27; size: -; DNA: TGTGCCAGCAGTTTCAAAGAGACCCAGTACTTC; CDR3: CASSFKETQYF
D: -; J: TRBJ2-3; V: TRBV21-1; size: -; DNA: TGTGCCAGCAGCGCGAAAGGGGGGGTTACGCAGTATTTT; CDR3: CASSAKGGVTQYF
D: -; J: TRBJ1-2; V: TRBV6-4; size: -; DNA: TGTGCCAGCAGTGCGTCGGGGATCTATGGCTACACCTTC; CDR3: CASSASGIYGYTF
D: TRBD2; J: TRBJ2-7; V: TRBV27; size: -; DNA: TGTGCCAGCAGCATCAGCGGGGGCCCTCGTTCCTACGAGCAGTACTTC; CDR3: CASSISGGPRSYEQYF
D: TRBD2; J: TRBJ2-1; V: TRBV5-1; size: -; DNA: TGCGCCAGCAGTCCGGGGACTAGCGACAATGAGCAGTTCTTC; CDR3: CASSPGTSDNEQFF
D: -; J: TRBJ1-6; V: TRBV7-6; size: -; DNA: TGTGCCAGCAGCTTAGACTCAGGGACACGCCGTGGTTCACCCCTCCACTTT; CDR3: CASSLDSGTRRGSPLHF
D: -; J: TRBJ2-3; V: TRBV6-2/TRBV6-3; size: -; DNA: TGTGCCAGCAGCGATGACTCGGCCGGCACAGATACGCAGTATTTT; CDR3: CASSDDSAGTDTQYF
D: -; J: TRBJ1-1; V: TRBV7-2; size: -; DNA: TGTGCCAGCAGCCTCACGGGTGAAGCTTTCTTT; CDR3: CASSLTGEAFF
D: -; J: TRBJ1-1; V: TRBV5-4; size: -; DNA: TGTGCCAGCAGCCCAAGGGGTTGGAGGGACACTGAAGCTTTCTTT; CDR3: CASSPRGWRDTEAFF
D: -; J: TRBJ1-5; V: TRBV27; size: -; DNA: TGTGCCAGCAGTTTTCGGCGGGCATCGGGTCAGCCCCAGCATTTT; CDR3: CASSFRRASGQPQHF
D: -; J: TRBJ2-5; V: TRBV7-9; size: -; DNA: TGTGCCAGCAGCTTAGAGTCGCGGGACGGGGAGACCCAGTACTTC; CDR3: CASSLESRDGETQYF
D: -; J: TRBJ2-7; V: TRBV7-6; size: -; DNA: TGTGCCAGCAGCCGTACTCCAGGTTACCCCTACGAGCAGTACTTC; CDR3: CASSRTPGYPYEQYF
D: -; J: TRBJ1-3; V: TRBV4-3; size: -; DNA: TGCGCCAGCAGCCCAAAACGGGGGGATCACTCTGGAAACACCATATATTTT; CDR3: CASSPKRGDHSGNTIYF
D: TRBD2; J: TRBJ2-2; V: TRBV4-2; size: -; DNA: TGTGCCAGCAGCCAAGAAGTTAGCGGGGGGAACACCGGGGAGCTGTTTTTT; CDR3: CASSQEVSGGNTGELFF
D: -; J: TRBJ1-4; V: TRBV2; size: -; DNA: TGTGCCAGCAGTGAAGTTTTGGCAGATGAAAAACTGTTTTTT; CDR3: CASSEVLADEKLFF
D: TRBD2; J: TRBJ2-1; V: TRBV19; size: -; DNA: TGTGCCAGTAGTATGACTAGCGGCAATGAGCAGTTCTTC; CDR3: CASSMTSGNEQFF
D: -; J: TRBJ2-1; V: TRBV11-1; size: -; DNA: TGTGCCAGCAGCTTACAGGTCTCCTACAATGAGCAGTTCTTC; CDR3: CASSLQVSYNEQFF